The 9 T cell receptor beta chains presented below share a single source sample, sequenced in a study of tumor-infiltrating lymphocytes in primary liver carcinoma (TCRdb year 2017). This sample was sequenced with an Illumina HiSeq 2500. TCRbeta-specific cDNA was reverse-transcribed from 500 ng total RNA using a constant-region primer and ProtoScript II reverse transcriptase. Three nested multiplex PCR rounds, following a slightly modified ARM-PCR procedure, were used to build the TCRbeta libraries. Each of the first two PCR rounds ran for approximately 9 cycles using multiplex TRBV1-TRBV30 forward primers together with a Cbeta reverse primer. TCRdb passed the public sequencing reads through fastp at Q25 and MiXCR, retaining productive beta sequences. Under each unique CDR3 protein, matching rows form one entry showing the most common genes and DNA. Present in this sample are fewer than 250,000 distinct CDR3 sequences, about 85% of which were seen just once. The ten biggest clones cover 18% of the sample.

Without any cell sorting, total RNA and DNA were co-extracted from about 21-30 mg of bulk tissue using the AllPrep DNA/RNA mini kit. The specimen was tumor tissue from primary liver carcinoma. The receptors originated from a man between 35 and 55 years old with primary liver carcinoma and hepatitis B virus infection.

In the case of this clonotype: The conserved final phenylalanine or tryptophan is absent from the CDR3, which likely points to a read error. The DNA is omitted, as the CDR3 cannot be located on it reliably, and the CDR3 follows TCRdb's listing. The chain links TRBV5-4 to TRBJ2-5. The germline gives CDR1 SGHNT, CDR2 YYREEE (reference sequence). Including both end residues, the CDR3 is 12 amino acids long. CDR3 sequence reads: CASSLDKAIKYL.

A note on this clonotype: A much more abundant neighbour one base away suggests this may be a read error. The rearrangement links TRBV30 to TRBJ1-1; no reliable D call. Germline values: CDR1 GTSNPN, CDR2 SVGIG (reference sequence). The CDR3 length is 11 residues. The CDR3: CAWSVGAEVFF. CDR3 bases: TGTGCCTGGAGTGTTGGCGCCGAAGTTTTCTTT.

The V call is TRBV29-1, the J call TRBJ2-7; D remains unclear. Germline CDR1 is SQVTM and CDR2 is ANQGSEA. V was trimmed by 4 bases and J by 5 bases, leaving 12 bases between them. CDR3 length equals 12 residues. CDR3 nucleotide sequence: TGCAGCGTTGTGGACGCGCCCGACGAGCAGTACTTC. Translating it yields CSVVDAPDEQYF.

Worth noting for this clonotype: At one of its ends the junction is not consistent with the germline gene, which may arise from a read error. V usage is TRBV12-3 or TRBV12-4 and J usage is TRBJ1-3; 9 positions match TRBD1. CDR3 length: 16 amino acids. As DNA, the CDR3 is TGTGCCAGCAGCTTGACGACAGGGGGTAATGGTAACATCATATATTTT. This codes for CASSLTTGGNGNIIYF.

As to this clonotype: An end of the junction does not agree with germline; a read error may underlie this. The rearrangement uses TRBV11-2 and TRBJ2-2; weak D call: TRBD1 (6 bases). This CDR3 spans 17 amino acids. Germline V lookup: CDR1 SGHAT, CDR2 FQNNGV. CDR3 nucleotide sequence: TGTGCCAGCAGCTTAGAGGGGGCGAGATGGGGCACCGGGGAGATGTTTTTT. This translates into CASSLEGARWGTGEMFF.

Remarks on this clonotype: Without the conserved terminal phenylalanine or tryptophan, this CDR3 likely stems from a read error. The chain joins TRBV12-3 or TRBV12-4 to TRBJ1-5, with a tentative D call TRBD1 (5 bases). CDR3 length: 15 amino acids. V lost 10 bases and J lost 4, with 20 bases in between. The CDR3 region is CANMRGTAINQPQHI. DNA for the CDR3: TGTGCCAACATGCGGGGCACCGCAATAAATCAGCCCCAGCATATT.

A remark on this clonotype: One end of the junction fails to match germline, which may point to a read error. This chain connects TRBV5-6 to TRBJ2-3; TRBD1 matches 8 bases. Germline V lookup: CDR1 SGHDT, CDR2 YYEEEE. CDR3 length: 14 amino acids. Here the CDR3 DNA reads TGTGACAGCAGCTTGCAGGGGGCAACAGACACGCAGTATTTT. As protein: CDSSLQGATDTQYF.

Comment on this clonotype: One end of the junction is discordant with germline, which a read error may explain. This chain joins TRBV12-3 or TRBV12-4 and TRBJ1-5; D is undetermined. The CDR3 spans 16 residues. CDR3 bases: TGTGCCATCAGTCCTTCGTCCCCCTTGGGCAATCAGCCTCAGCATTTT. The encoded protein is CAISPSSPLGNQPQHF.

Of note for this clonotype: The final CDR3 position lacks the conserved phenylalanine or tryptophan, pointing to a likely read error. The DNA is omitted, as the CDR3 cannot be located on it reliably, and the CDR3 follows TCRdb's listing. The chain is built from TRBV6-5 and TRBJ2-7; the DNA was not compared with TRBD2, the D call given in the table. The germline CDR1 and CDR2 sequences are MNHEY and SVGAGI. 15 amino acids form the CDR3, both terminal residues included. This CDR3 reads CASSWTSGSSYEHYL.